This paragraph covers one T cell receptor (beta chain) sequence. Its target antigen remains unknown. No much larger clone is present one base from it, and per-base qualities are unavailable. This record belongs to a study of T cell repertoires in cytomegalovirus infection (dated by TCRdb to about 2019). Turning to the overall study: Peptide stimulations targeted recently identified HLA-C-restricted CMV epitopes, whose presentation resists viral immunomodulation, together with well-studied HLA-B-restricted epitopes. Donor HLA type was relevant to the analysis, because carriage of CMV infection together with the matching HLA type was indicated by public TCR beta signatures.

The treatment or condition label, read with the paper, signifies: in vitro stimulation with specific CMV peptide epitopes to enrich CMV-specific T cells. Points the paper makes about the study in general: Cumulative frequency of public TCR beta family members discriminated carriers of CMV infection plus the relevant HLA type in this cohort and an independent approximately 370-donor cohort. The ex vivo response was dominated by HLA-C-restricted CMV-specific TCR beta clonotypes, which also provided the single most frequent clonotype in two of eight donors.

According to the germline V gene (reference sequence), CDR1 reads SEHNR and CDR2 reads FQNEAQ. The CDR3 runs 15 amino acids, cysteine and phenylalanine included. Only CDR3 DNA is held: 45 bases, read in frame from base 1. V is pruned by 1 base and J by 2 bases, leaving 2 bases of the junction without a gene match. TCRdb lists the instrument as Illumina HiSeq 1500. TCRdb reworked the public reads: Q25 trimming with fastp, MiXCR clone assembly, productive beta chains retained. Every distinct CDR3 protein forms one entry, paired with its most common genes and DNA. The sample table records approximately 120,000 distinct CDR3 sequences; roughly 30% of these occur just once. About three quarters of the sample rests with the top ten.

The chain links TRBV7-9 with TRBJ2-5, with 9 junctional bases fitting TRBD1. This sequence originates from a human donor in good health (CMV status not recorded). Some clones in this sample may be carry-over from other donors' samples. Source: CD8+ T cells from cultured PBMCs, taken from culture after CMV antigen stimulation. The CDR3 has the sequence CASSLGGQGQETQYF. The DNA sequence follows: TGTGCCAGCAGCTTAGGCGGACAGGGGCAAGAGACCCAGTACTTC.